The T cell receptor beta chain described here comes from a study of identifying expanded T cells in peripheral blood. Study-wide findings and caveats: About 1.2 clones differed between technical replicates, versus approximately 16 and 20 over time.

A note on this clone: Its antigen is undetermined.

The repertoire was sequenced with immunoSEQ multiplex PCR; TCRdb's copy has only in-frame clones and lacks some. The table shows approximately 100,000 clones, with roughly 91% occurring only once. The ends were cut back, 3 bases at V and 4 bases at J, with 21 bases in the middle. Germline CDR1 reads SNHLY; CDR2 reads FYNNEI. The CDR3 extends over 17 amino acids. This clonotype was sampled from a person between 18 and 75 years old in good health. The gene calls are TRBV2 and TRBJ1-2; D unresolved. The sequencing input was blood. CDR3 coding DNA: TGTGCCAGCAGTGAGGGGTACACTCAAGCCGTCATCTATGGCTACACCTTC. Protein product: CASSEGYTQAVIYGYTF.